The next 19 T cell receptor beta chains were all read from a single sample in a study of OX40 agonist ivuxolimab in advanced cancers. Assay used: immunoSEQ multiplex PCR; TCRdb lists only in-frame clones, some missing. The sample lists about 40,000 clones; approximately 88% were seen once. The source was CD4+ or CD8+ T cells sorted from blood, collected in a trial of the OX40 agonist ivuxolimab. All receptors derive from an adult with an advanced solid tumor such as melanoma, head and neck, liver or kidney cancer.

This clone appeared once. The rearrangement links TRBV6-5 to TRBJ2-7; 9 bases align to TRBD1. The germline gives CDR1 MNHEY, CDR2 SVGAGI. J was trimmed by 3 bases and V by 5 bases; bases with no gene match: 5. CDR3 length: 14 amino acids. The CDR3, as DNA: TGTGCCAGCAGTACCGGACAGGGGAACTACGAGCAGTACTTC. Translated: CASSTGQGNYEQYF.

V is TRBV27 and J is TRBJ2-1; 12 bases fit TRBD2. Trimming removed 5 bases from V and 6 bases from J; junction bases left unmatched: 2. CDR1 and CDR2 from the germline V gene are MNHEY and SMNVEV (reference sequence). This CDR3 spans 14 amino acids. CDR3 nucleotides: TGTGCCAGCAGTAGGACTAGCGGGATCAATGAGCAGTTCTTC. Its translation is CASSRTSGINEQFF.

This chain uses TRBV4-1 with TRBJ2-7; D is possibly TRBD2 (5 bases). With 2 bases removed from V and 2 bases from J, the gap between germline ends came to 13 bases. CDR3 length: 15 amino acids. Per germline, CDR1 MGHRA and CDR2 YSYEKL. The CDR3 region is CASSQQKPSPYEQYF. The CDR3 region has the DNA TGCGCCAGCAGCCAACAAAAACCTAGCCCCTACGAGCAGTACTTC.

The chain carries TRBV5-5 and TRBJ2-7; 10 nucleotides agree with TRBD2. Germline loops: CDR1 SGHKS, CDR2 YYEKEE (reference sequence). With V trimmed by 2 bases and J by 4 bases, 6 bases remained unmatched. This CDR3 is built from 15 residues. CDR3 in amino acids: CASSFRSSGRYEQYF. CDR3 coding DNA: TGTGCCAGCAGCTTCCGGAGTAGCGGGAGGTACGAGCAGTACTTC.

The chain is built from TRBV5-1 and TRBJ2-7, with D perhaps TRBD2 (5 bases). Trimming took 0 bases from V and 5 from J, leaving 6 bases between them. Germline CDR1 and CDR2: SGHRS and YFSETQ. The CDR3 sequence is 12 residues long. CDR3 loop: CASSLAGNEQYF. For the CDR3, the DNA is TGCGCCAGCAGCTTGGCCGGGAACGAGCAGTACTTC.

This sequence joins TRBV7-8 and TRBJ2-7; no reliable D call. The length of the CDR3 is 11 residues. V was trimmed by 5 bases and J by 1 base, leaving 3 bases between them. CDR1 and CDR2 (germline): SGHVS, FQNEAQ. DNA for the CDR3: TGTGCCAGCAGCGAATCCTACGAGCAGTACTTC. Its protein is CASSESYEQYF.

This clone is a singleton in its sample. The chain uses TRBV28 and TRBJ2-1; 7 bases map to TRBD1. With 4 bases clipped from V and 9 bases from J, the junction kept 9 bases outside the gene matches. Germline CDR1 is MDHEN and CDR2 is SYDVKM. CDR3 length: 14 residues. The CDR3 bases are TGTGCCAGCAGTTACGAACAGGGGTGGACTGAGCAGTTCTTC. This codes for CASSYEQGWTEQFF. Looking up the rest from reference TRBV28 and TRBJ2-1 gives the full variable domain: DVKVTQSSRYLVKRTGEKVFLECVQDMDHENMFWYRQDPGLGLRLIYFSYDVKMKEKGDIPEGYSVSREKKERFSLILESASTNQTSMYLCASSYEQGWTEQFFGPGTRLTVL.

The V gene is TRBV28, the J gene TRBJ1-2; D not certain. Germline CDR1 and CDR2: MDHEN and SYDVKM. V lost 8 bases to trimming and J lost 3 bases, with 19 bases between them. This CDR3 spans 15 amino acids. CDR3 amino acids: CASLFGQDFHYGYTF. The CDR3 nucleotides are TGTGCCAGCTTATTCGGGCAGGATTTCCACTATGGCTACACCTTC.

With regard to this clone: One junction end does not reproduce the germline sequence, and a read error may be involved. The V and J genes are TRBV5-1 and TRBJ2-7; 7 bases align to TRBD1. This CDR3 region has 15 residues. Germline V CDR1 and CDR2: SGHRS, YFSETQ. The CDR3 here is CASSLEGTVFWEQYF. Written as DNA, the CDR3 is TGTGCCAGCAGCTTGGAAGGGACAGTCTTCTGGGAGCAGTACTTC. Drawing the rest from reference TRBV5-1 and TRBJ2-7, the complete variable domain is KAGVTQTPRYLIKTRGQQVTLSCSPISGHRSVSWYQQTPGQGLQFLFEYFSETQRNKGNFPGRFSGRQFSNSRSEMNVSTLELGDSALYLCASSLEGTVFWEQYFGPGTRLTVT.

V gene TRBV28 combines with J gene TRBJ2-7, with 13 bases that match TRBD2. V lost 4 bases to trimming and J lost 3 bases; unmatched junction nucleotides: 6. Germline values: CDR1 MDHEN, CDR2 SYDVKM. The CDR3 spans 16 residues. The CDR3 here is CASSSPRLAGGYEQYF. The CDR3 nucleotides read TGTGCCAGCAGTTCCCCCCGACTAGCGGGAGGCTACGAGCAGTACTTC.

Here the CDR3 DNA reads TGTGCCAGCAGCGTATCGGGAGGGCCCGGTGAGCAGTTCTTC. Its protein product is CASSVSGGPGEQFF. This chain joins TRBV9 and TRBJ2-1; 8 bases match TRBD2. The V gene's germline CDR1 is SGDLS and CDR2 YYNGEE. The junction had 6 bases not matched to a gene; V was cut back by 1 base and J by 9 bases. CDR3 size: 14 residues.

The rearrangement uses TRBV11-2 and TRBJ2-2; D unclear. Germline values: CDR1 SGHAT, CDR2 FQNNGV. The ends were cut back, 1 base at V and 4 bases at J, with 7 bases in the middle. The CDR3 is 14 amino acids. CDR3 residues: CASSLAQFTGELFF. The CDR3 bases are TGTGCCAGCAGCTTAGCACAGTTCACCGGGGAGCTGTTTTTT.

This clone was counted a single time. The chain combines TRBV2 with TRBJ1-1, with 9 nucleotides matching TRBD1. This CDR3 contains 13 residues. Germline CDR1 and CDR2: SNHLY and FYNNEI. After removal of 7 bases from V and 6 bases from J, the junction contained 6 bases not matched to a gene. The CDR3, as DNA: TGTGCCAGCATTAGGGGGACAGGGCCTGAAGCTTTCTTT. Its translation is CASIRGTGPEAFF. Full variable domain (remainder filled in from reference TRBV2 and TRBJ1-1): EPEVTQTPSHQVTQMGQEVILRCVPISNHLYFYWYRQILGQKVEFLVSFYNNEISEKSEIFDDQFSVERPDGSNFTLKIRSTKLEDSAMYFCASIRGTGPEAFFGQGTRLTVV.

The CDR3 nucleotides read TGTGCCACCAGCAACCAGGAGGCCCACTACAATGAGCAGTTCTTC. Amino acid sequence: CATSNQEAHYNEQFF. V and J are TRBV15 and TRBJ2-1; maybe TRBD2 (5 bases). V gave up 4 bases and J gave up 3 bases, with 13 bases separating them. CDR1 is LNHNV and CDR2 is YYDKDF in the germline V gene (reference sequence). The CDR3 spans 15 residues.

This clone came up a few times. The genes are TRBV28 and TRBJ2-1, with TRBD2 as a possible D gene (6 bases). Germline assignment: CDR1 MDHEN and CDR2 SYDVKM. The germline V and J ends were trimmed by 4 bases and 0 bases, with 13 bases remaining between them. The CDR3 contains 16 residues. CDR3 sequence: CASSSPEEGSYNEQFF. Here the CDR3 DNA reads TGTGCCAGCAGTTCACCGGAGGAGGGCTCCTACAATGAGCAGTTCTTC.

The rearrangement uses TRBV11-2 and TRBJ1-3, with D maybe TRBD1 (5 bases). The CDR3 extends over 15 amino acids. Trimming took off 5 bases at V and 1 base at J, with 12 bases between the two ends. CDR1 is SGHAT, CDR2 FQNNGV, per germline. The CDR3 spells CASSRITGSGNTIYF. The CDR3 DNA is TGTGCCAGCAGCCGTATCACAGGATCTGGAAACACCATATATTTT.

This sequence joins TRBV9 and TRBJ2-1, with 8 bases matching TRBD2. Germline-derived CDR1 and CDR2 are SGDLS and YYNGEE. The CDR3 has 15 amino acids. V lost 3 bases, J lost 4 bases, and 6 bases stayed unmatched. This chain's CDR3 is CASSERLAPYNEQFF. Written as DNA, the CDR3 is TGTGCCAGCAGCGAGCGACTAGCGCCATACAATGAGCAGTTCTTC.

This chain links TRBV7-9 with TRBJ2-1, with 10 bases aligning to TRBD2. Looked up from germline, CDR1 is SEHNR and CDR2 is FQNEAQ (reference sequence). V gave up 9 bases and J gave up 8 bases; unmatched junction bases: 13. This CDR3 spans 15 amino acids. CDR3 DNA: TGTGCCAGTCGAGACCCCGGGACTAGCGTCGATGAGCAGTTCTTC. Translation: CASRDPGTSVDEQFF.

The genes are TRBV27 and TRBJ1-2; perhaps TRBD1 as D (6 bases). The CDR3 spans 15 residues. V gave up 2 bases and J gave up 4 bases, with 14 bases separating them. Germline values: CDR1 MNHEY, CDR2 SMNVEV (reference sequence). Here the CDR3 DNA reads TGTGCCAGCAGTTTAAGCCCAGACAGGTCCTATGGCTACACCTTC. Its translation is CASSLSPDRSYGYTF.